This record concerns one T cell receptor (beta chain) sequence. The entry originates in a study of blood T cell repertoires in COVID-19. J lost 10 bases, V lost 7 bases, and 18 bases had no gene match. This CDR3 is built from 16 residues. Germline values: CDR1 KGHDR, CDR2 SFDVKD. Only in-frame clones appear in the TCRdb table, and some are missing; sequencing was by immunoSEQ multiplex PCR. The profile shows 100,000 or so clones, roughly nine tenths of them singletons. The sequenced sample consisted of peripheral blood. V gene TRBV24-1 combines with J gene TRBJ2-1; 7 nucleotides agree with TRBD2. This receptor was identified in a man aged 60 to 75 with acute or convalescent COVID-19. The CDR3 coding sequence is TGTGCCACCAGCCTTTATGGGGCGGGAGTTGGAAGCGAGCAGTTCTTC. Amino acid sequence: CATSLYGAGVGSEQFF.